The T cell receptor beta chain described here comes from a study of blood T cell repertoires in COVID-19. Study at large: Recovery meant two consecutive negative NP/OP PCR tests, professional clearance, or resolved symptoms.

Recruits, aged about 18 to 95 years, lived in approximately 26 US areas. Cohort allocation depended upon clinical history that participants reported. As handled by the study authors: Quantification of nucleated cells was approximated via reference gene primer amplification. Libraries were prepared by immunoSEQ multiplex PCR; TCRdb keeps only in-frame clonotypes and omits some of them. V and J calls and clone size are as listed in that table; D and trimming were resolved from the DNA. The sample lists about 210,000 clones, roughly 91% occurring once. J was trimmed by 3 bases and V by 8 bases; bases with no gene match: 8. Germline CDR1 and CDR2: SGHDN and FVKESK. This CDR3 region has 14 residues.

The clonotype was recovered from a man aged 25 to 45 in a cohort exposed to, infected with or recovered from COVID-19 (not recorded which). The chain is built from TRBV14 and TRBJ1-2, with 8 bases identical to TRBD1. Material for sequencing was PBMCs or T cells enriched from blood (not recorded which). In nucleotides, the CDR3 is TGTGCCAGCGCTCGGACAGGGCGATACTATGGCTACACCTTC. It translates to CASARTGRYYGYTF.